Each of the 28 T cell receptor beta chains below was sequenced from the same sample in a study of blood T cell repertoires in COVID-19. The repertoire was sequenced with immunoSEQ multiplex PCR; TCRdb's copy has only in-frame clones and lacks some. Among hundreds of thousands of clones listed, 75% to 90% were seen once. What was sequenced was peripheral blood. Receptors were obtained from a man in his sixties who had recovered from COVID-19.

In DNA, the CDR3 is TGTGCCAGCAGCTTACAGGGAGCCACTCATACGCAGTATTTT. Encoded protein: CASSLQGATHTQYF. The chain couples TRBV5-4 to TRBJ2-3; TRBD1 might be the D (6 bases). V lost 2 bases to trimming and J lost 7 bases, with 14 bases between them. Germline V CDR1 and CDR2: SGHNT, YYREEE (reference sequence). The CDR3 extends over 14 amino acids.

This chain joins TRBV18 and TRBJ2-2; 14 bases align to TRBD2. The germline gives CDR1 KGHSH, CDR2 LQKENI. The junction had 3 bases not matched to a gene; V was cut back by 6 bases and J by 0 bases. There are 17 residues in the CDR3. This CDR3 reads CASSGTSGGSNTGELFF. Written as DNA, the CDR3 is TGTGCCAGCTCGGGGACTAGCGGGGGATCGAACACCGGGGAGCTGTTTTTT.

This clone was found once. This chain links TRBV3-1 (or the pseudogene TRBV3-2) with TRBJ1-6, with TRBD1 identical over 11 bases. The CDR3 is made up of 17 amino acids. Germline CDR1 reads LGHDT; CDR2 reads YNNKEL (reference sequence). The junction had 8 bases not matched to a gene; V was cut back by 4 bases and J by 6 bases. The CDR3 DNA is TGTGCCAGCAGCCTCGGGGGGACAGGGGGTAGTAATTCACCCCTCCACTTT. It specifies CASSLGGTGGSNSPLHF.

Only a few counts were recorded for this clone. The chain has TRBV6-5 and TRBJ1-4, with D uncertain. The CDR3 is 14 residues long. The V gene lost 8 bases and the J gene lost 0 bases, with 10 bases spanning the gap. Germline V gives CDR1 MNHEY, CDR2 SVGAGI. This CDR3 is CASRLVATNEKLFF. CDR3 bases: TGTGCCAGCCGGTTGGTCGCAACTAATGAAAAACTGTTTTTT.

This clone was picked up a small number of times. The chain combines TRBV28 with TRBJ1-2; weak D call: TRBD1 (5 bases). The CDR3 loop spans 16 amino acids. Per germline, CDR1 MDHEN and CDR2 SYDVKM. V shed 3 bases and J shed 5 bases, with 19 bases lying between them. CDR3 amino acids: CASSLQIIRAKYGYTF. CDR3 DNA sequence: TGTGCCAGCAGTTTGCAGATTATCAGGGCGAAGTATGGCTACACCTTC.

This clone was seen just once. This CDR3 is CSASNFRGKTDTQYF. CDR3 nucleotide sequence: TGCAGTGCTAGTAATTTCCGGGGGAAAACAGATACGCAGTATTTT. The chain joins TRBV20-1 to TRBJ2-3; D is perhaps TRBD2 (6 bases). Trimming removed 3 bases at V and 3 bases at J, with 16 bases between. The CDR3 runs to 15 residues. In germline, CDR1 is DFQATT, CDR2 SNEGSKA (reference sequence).

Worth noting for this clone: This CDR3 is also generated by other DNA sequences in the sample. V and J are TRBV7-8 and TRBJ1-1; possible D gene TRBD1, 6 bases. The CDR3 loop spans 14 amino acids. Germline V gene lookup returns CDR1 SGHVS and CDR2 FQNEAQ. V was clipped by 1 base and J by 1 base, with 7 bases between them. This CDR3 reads CASSLVTGNTEAFF. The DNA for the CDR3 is TGTGCCAGCAGCTTAGTGACAGGGAACACTGAAGCTTTCTTT.

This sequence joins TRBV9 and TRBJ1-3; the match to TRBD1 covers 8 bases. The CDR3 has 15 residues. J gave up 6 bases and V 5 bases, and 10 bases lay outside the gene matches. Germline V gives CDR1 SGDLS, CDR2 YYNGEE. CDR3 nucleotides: TGTGCCAGCAGGAGGGGACAGGCTCTGGAAAACACCATATATTTT. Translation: CASRRGQALENTIYF.

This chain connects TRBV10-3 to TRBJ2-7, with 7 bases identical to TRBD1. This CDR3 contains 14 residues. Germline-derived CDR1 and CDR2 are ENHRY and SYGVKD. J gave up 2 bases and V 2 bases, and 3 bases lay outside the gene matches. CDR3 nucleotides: TGTGCCATCAGTGAGAGGCAGGGGGCCTACGAGCAGTACTTC. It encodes CAISERQGAYEQYF.

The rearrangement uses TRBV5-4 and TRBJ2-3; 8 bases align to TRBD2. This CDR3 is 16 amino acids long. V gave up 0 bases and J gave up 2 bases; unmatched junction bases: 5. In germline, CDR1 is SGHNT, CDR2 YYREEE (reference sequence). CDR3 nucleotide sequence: TGTGCCAGCAGCTTGGCGGGAGGGGGGCTCACAGATACGCAGTATTTT. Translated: CASSLAGGGLTDTQYF. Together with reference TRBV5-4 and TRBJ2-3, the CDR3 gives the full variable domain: ETGVTQSPTHLIKTRGQQVTLRCSSQSGHNTVSWYQQALGQGPQFIFQYYREEENGRGNFPPRFSGLQFPNYSSELNVNALELDDSALYLCASSLAGGGLTDTQYFGPGTRLTVL.

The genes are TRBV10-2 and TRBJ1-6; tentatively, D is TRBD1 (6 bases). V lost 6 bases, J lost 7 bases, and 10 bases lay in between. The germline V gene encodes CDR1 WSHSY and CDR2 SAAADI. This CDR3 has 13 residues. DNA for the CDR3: TGCGCCAGCAGGGACAGCCGCAATTCACCCCTCCACTTT. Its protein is CASRDSRNSPLHF.

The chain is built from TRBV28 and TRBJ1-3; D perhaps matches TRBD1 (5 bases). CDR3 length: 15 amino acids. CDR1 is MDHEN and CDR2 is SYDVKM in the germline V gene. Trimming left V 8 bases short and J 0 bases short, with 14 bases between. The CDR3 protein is CASRLGGSSGNTIYF. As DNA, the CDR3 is TGTGCCAGCCGACTGGGGGGAAGCTCTGGAAACACCATATATTTT.

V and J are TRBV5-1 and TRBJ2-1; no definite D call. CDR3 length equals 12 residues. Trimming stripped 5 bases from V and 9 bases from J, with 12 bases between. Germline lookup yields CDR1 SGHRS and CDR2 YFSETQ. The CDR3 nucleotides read TGCGCCAGCAGTCCCTCGACTGGTGAGCAGTTCTTC. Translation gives CASSPSTGEQFF.

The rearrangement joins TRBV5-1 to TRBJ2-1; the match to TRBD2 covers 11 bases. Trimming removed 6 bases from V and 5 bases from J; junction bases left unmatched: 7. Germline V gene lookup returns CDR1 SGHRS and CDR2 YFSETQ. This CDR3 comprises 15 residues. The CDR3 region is CASNPLAGGNNEQFF. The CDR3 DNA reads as TGCGCCAGCAACCCCCTAGCGGGGGGTAACAATGAGCAGTTCTTC.

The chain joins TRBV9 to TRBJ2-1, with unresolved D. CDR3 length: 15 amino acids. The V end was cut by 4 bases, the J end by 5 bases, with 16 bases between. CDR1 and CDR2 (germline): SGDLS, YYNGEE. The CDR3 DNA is TGTGCCAGCAGCACCTCACCCTACCATAACAATGAGCAGTTCTTC. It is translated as CASSTSPYHNNEQFF. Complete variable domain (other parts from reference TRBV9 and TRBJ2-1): DSGVTQTPKHLITATGQRVTLRCSPRSGDLSVYWYQQSLDQGLQFLIQYYNGEERAKGNILERFSAQQFPDLHSELNLSSLELGDSALYFCASSTSPYHNNEQFFGPGTRLTVL.

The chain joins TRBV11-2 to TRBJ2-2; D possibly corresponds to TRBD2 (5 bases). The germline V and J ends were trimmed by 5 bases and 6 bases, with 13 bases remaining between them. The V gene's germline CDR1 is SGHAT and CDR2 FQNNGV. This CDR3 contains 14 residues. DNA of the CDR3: TGTGCCAGCAGCCCTCAAGTCGGGGCCGGGGAGCTGTTTTTT. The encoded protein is CASSPQVGAGELFF.

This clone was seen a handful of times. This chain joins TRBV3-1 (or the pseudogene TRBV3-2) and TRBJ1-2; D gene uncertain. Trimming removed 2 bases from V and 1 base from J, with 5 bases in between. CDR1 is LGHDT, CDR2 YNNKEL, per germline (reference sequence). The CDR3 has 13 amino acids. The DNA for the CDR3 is TGTGCCAGCAGCCAAAACAGTAACTATGGCTACACCTTC. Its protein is CASSQNSNYGYTF.

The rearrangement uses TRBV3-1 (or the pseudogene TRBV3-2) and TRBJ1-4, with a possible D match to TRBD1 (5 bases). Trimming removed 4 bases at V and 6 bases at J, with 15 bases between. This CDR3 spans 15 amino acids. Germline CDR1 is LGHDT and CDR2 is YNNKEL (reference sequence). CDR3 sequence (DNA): TGTGCCAGCAGCCGTGACAGCGGGGGGGATGAAAAACTGTTTTTT. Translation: CASSRDSGGDEKLFF.

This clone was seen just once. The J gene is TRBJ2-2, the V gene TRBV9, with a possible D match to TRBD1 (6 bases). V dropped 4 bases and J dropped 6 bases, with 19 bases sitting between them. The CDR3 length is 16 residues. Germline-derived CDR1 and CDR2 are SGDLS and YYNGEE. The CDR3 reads CASSPGTSNGPGELFF. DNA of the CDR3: TGTGCCAGCAGCCCCGGGACAAGTAACGGTCCCGGGGAGCTGTTTTTT.

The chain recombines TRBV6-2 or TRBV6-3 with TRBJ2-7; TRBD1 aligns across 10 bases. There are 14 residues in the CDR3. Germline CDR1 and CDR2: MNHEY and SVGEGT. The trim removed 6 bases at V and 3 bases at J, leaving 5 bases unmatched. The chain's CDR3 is CASSWGQGLYEQYV. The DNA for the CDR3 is TGTGCCAGCAGCTGGGGACAGGGGCTCTACGAGCAGTACGTC.

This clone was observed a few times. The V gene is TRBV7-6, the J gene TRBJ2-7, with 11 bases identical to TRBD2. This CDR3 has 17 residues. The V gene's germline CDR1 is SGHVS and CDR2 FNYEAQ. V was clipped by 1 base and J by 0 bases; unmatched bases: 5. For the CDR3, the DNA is TGTGCCAGCAGCTTAGAGCTAGCGGGGGGTATCTCCTACGAGCAGTACTTC. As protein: CASSLELAGGISYEQYF.

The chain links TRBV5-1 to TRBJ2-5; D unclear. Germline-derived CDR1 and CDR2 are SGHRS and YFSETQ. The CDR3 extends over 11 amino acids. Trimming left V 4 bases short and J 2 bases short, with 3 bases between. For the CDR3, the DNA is TGCGCCAGCAGCATACAAGAGACCCAGTACTTC. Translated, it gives CASSIQETQYF.

In DNA, the CDR3 is TGTGCCAGCAGCCAAGCGCCCGTACAAAAAGCGGGCTACACCTTC. Translation: CASSQAPVQKAGYTF. The chain recombines TRBV3-1 (or the pseudogene TRBV3-2) with TRBJ1-2; D is undetermined. Trimming stripped 1 base from V and 8 bases from J, with 17 bases between. CDR1 and CDR2 (germline): LGHDT, YNNKEL (reference sequence). This CDR3 contains 15 residues.

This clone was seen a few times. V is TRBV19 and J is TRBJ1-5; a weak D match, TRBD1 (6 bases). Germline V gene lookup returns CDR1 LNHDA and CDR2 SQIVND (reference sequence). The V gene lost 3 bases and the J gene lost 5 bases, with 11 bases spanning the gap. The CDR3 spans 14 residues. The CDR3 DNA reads TGTGCCAGTAGTATTGGGGGCGTGGATCAGCCCCAGCATTTT. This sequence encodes CASSIGGVDQPQHF.

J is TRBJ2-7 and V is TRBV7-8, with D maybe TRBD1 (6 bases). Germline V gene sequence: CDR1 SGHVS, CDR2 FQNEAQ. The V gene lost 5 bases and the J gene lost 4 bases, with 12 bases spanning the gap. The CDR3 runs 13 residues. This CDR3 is CASSLRGRYEQYF. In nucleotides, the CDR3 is TGTGCCAGCAGCCTCAGGGGCAGGTACGAGCAGTACTTC.

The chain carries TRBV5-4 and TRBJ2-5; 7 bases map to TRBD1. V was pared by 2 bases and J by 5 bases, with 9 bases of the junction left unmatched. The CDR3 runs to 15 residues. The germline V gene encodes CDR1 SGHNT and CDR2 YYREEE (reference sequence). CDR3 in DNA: TGTGCCAGCAGCTTTTCGGGGACAGTGGATGAGACCCAGTACTTC. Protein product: CASSFSGTVDETQYF.

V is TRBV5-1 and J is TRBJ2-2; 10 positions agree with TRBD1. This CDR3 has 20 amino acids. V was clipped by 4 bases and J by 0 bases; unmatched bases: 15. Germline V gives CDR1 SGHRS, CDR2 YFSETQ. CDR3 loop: CASSIRQGAPIVANTGELFF. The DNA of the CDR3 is TGCGCCAGCAGCATACGACAGGGGGCGCCCATCGTTGCGAACACCGGGGAGCTGTTTTTT.

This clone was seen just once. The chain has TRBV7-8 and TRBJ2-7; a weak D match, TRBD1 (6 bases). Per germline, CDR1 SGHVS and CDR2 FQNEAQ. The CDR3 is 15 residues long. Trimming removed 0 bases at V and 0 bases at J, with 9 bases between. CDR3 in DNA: TGTGCCAGCAGCTTAGCTAGGACAGCCTCCTACGAGCAGTACGTC. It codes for CASSLARTASYEQYV.